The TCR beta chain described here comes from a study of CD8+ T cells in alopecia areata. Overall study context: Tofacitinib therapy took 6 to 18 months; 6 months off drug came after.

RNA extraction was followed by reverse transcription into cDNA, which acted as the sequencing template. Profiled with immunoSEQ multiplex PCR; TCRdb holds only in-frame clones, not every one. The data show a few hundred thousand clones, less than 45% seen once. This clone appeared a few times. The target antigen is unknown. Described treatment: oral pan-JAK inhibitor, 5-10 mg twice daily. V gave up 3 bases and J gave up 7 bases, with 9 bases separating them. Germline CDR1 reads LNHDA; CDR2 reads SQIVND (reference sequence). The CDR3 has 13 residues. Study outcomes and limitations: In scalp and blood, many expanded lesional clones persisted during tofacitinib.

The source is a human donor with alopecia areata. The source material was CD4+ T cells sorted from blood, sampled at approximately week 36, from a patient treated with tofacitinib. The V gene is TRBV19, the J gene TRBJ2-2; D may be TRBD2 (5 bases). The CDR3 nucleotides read TGTGCCAGTAGTATGACGGGGATCGGGGAGCTGTTTTTT. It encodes CASSMTGIGELFF.